Listed below are T cell receptor beta chains from one sample, sequenced in a study of T-cell reconstitution after alpha-beta-depleted transplantation in children. TCRdb analysed the PCR reads with MiXCR anew, one entry per CDR3 protein. There are about 460,000 distinct CDR3 sequences in the sample; around 10% occur only once, and 14% lies in the top ten. The sequencing used PBMCs, mostly from graft donor cells, collected 180 days after TCRalphabeta/CD19-depleted stem cell transplant. The receptors here all came from a female patient between 2 and 15 years old who had a stem cell transplant for aplastic anemia, so the T cells may come from the graft donor. CDR3s leave out the opening cysteine and the closing phenylalanine or tryptophan. A D gene is named only where the DNA matches it firmly.

d_call v_call cdr3_aa
TRBD1 TRBV19 ASRPGQKTGELF
- TRBV25-1 ASSESGGNYGYT
TRBD2 TRBV20-1 SARSPGLAGPGELF
- TRBV28 ASSLAGQIYEQY
- TRBV11-2 ASSLESYGRANTYEQY
- TRBV29-1 SCYLAGYEQY
- TRBV10-3 AISTVPDTQY
TRBD2 TRBV28 ASVTPGTSAYNEQF
- TRBV5-1 ASSLGGYRETQY
TRBD1 TRBV7-2 ASSPSQGSYNSPLH
TRBD1 TRBV10-3 AISGRDRGDYGYT
TRBD1 TRBV12-3/TRBV12-4 ASSHRGPNQPQH
- TRBV10-3 AIGTQSGQPQH
- TRBV7-9 ASRGPGSDSGNTIY
TRBD2 TRBV7-2 ASSLAPGLAGVLPSTDTQY
- TRBV12-3/TRBV12-4 ASRTVMNTEAF